This T cell receptor beta chain is drawn from a study of T-cell reconstitution after alpha-beta-depleted transplantation in children. Preparation of the TCRbeta library was carried out with unique molecular identifiers. TCRdb re-derived calls from the PCR reads in MiXCR, one entry per CDR3 protein. The sample has 380,000 or so distinct CDR3 sequences; roughly 15% are singletons. The junction had 11 bases not matched to a gene; V was cut back by 3 bases and J by 7 bases. CDR1 SEHNR and CDR2 FQNEAQ come from the germline V gene (reference sequence). This CDR3 contains 15 residues. This clonotype occurred many times.

This sequence originates from a human donor who donated a stem cell graft to a child with Fanconi anemia. The chain recombines TRBV7-9 with TRBJ1-1; 7 bases are shared with TRBD1. This sample comprised PBMCs, obtained from the stem cell graft. CDR3 DNA sequence: TGTGCCAGCAGCTTCAGTTCCGGGACAGTTGGTGAAGCTTTCTTT. Protein sequence: CASSFSSGTVGEAFF.